A selection of T cell receptor beta chains follows, all from one sample in a study of blood T cell repertoires in COVID-19. Sequenced by immunoSEQ multiplex PCR; TCRdb stores in-frame clones only, minus some. The repertoire consists of a few hundred thousand clones, with over 75% occurring once and the leading ten covering about 9.5%. Sequenced material: PBMCs or T cells enriched from blood (not recorded which). These receptors all come from a woman between 40 and 55 years old who had recovered from COVID-19. Each CDR3 is given with its conserved first and last residue.

V: TRBV7-2; CDR3: CASARLAGSYEQYF
V: TRBV2; CDR3: CASRDGQGDYGYTF
V: TRBV19; CDR3: CASSIGGGATKNIQYF
V: TRBV3-1/TRBV3-2; CDR3: CASSQSTGLAGGFEQFF
V: TRBV7-9; CDR3: CASILGGINEQFF
V: TRBV2; CDR3: CASSDQGGVNIQYF
V: TRBV19; CDR3: CASSISRGNTGELFF
V: TRBV27; CDR3: CASSLTGGNSPLHF
V: TRBV11-3; CDR3: CASSSPRSTGLNTGELFF
V: TRBV7-9; CDR3: CASSLATRGDTQYF
V: TRBV28; CDR3: CASSPGKYSNQPQHF
V: TRBV5-6; CDR3: CASSLAHRELFF
V: TRBV16; CDR3: CASSQLRANPEAFF
V: TRBV29-1; CDR3: CSVDSGTGEKLFF
V: TRBV28; CDR3: CASRLGRSNQPQHF
V: TRBV6-2/TRBV6-3; CDR3: CASSSPRVLDTQYF
V: TRBV28; CDR3: CASSYSGGRNTQYF
V: TRBV20-1; CDR3: CSASPLNQPQHF
V: TRBV7-3; CDR3: CASLPGGESTEAFF
V: TRBV27; CDR3: CASSFSGTGPYEQYF
V: TRBV27; CDR3: CASSLTDRVLNTEAFF
V: TRBV27; CDR3: CASRQGAGGYTF
V: TRBV6-1; CDR3: CASSELAPNQFF
V: TRBV2; CDR3: CASIGLARYQETQYF
V: TRBV18; CDR3: CASSPPGGHGNYGYTF
V: TRBV3-1/TRBV3-2; CDR3: CASSPVGGNIRHNQPQHF
V: TRBV7-2; CDR3: CASSSPSGRASYNEQFF
V: TRBV19; CDR3: CASSINSGKTGELFF
V: TRBV28; CDR3: CASRVRNSPLHF
V: TRBV30; CDR3: CAWRRTGSGANVLTF
V: TRBV5-6; CDR3: CASRDSVSSYEQYF
V: TRBV4-3; CDR3: CASSRDLALSYEQYF
V: TRBV7-9; CDR3: CASSFLGTVGGGYTF
V: TRBV10-3; CDR3: CAISRSTEAFF
V: TRBV6-2/TRBV6-3; CDR3: CASSRDRHHGYTF
V: TRBV6-2/TRBV6-3; CDR3: CASSAGGYEQYF
V: TRBV27; CDR3: CASSPDYNPSYEQYF
V: TRBV9; CDR3: CASSVVAGSYEQYF
V: TRBV29-1; CDR3: CSGPGGDKNTYEQYF
V: TRBV19; CDR3: CASSQGAVGTEAFF
V: TRBV6-5; CDR3: CASSSWDRVNEKLFF
V: TRBV6-6; CDR3: CASSYSALREYNEQFF
V: TRBV29-1; CDR3: CSVQSHRGGNQPQHF
V: TRBV11-2; CDR3: CASSLTPPPDTQYF
V: TRBV6-2/TRBV6-3; CDR3: CASSYGTGGRYEQYF
V: TRBV24-1; CDR3: CATSDGSWNEQFF
V: TRBV7-9; CDR3: CASSPGTSGWGEQYF
V: TRBV7-2; CDR3: CASSSNSGGAVTGELFF
V: TRBV7-3; CDR3: CASSSLNPGQGVTGELFF
V: TRBV14; CDR3: CASSPPGQVLYEQYF
V: TRBV30; CDR3: CAWSQGERNQPQHF
V: TRBV25-1; CDR3: CASTAVGIDGTIYF
V: TRBV6-2/TRBV6-3; CDR3: CASSYGGGMMDNQPQHF
V: TRBV3-1/TRBV3-2; CDR3: CASSQGLGGQPQHF
V: TRBV5-1; CDR3: CASSSQFTDTQYF